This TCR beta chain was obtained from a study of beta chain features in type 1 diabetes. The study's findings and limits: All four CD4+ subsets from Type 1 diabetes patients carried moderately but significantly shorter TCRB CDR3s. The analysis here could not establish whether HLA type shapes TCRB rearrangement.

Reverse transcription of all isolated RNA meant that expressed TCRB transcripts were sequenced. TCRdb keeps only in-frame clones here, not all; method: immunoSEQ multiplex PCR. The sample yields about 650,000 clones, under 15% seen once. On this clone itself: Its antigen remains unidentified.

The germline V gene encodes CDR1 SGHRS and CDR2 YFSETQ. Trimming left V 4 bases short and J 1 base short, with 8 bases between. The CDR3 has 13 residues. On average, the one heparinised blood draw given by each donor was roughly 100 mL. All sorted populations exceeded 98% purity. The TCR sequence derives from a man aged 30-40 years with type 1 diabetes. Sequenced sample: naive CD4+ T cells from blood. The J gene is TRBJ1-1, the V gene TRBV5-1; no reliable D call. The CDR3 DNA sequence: TGCGCCAGCAGCGTACAGAAGAACACTGAAGCTTTCTTT. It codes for CASSVQKNTEAFF.